A selection of T cell receptor beta chains follows, all from one sample in a study of liver allograft versus peripheral blood T cells. TCRdb re-called the reads with MiXCR, one entry per CDR3 protein. The table includes around 12,000 distinct CDR3 sequences, approximately 17% detected once. All receptors derive from a human patient who had a liver transplant. Some T cells may possibly be graft donor cells. Each CDR3 is given with its conserved first and last residue. D genes are given only for firm matches. Size tells how often a clone was seen (once, few, many) or the class of an expanded clone, and some rows leave it out.

>TRBJ2-5|medium-sized|TRBD2|TRBV24-1
TGTGCCACCAGTGAGGGACTAGCGGGAGGTGAGACCCAGTACTTC
CATSEGLAGGETQYF
>TRBJ1-2|few|TRBD1|TRBV5-6
TGTGCCAGCAGCTTGATTTTAGGGACAGGAACTAACTATGGCTACACCTTC
CASSLILGTGTNYGYTF
>TRBJ2-7|-|-|TRBV12-3/TRBV12-4
TGTGCCAGCAGCCTCCGGGATCCGGAGTGGTACGAGCAGTACTTC
CASSLRDPEWYEQYF
>TRBJ1-2|-|TRBD1|TRBV20-1
TGCAGTGCTAACCGGGACAGTAACTATGGCTACACCTTC
CSANRDSNYGYTF
>TRBJ1-3|-|TRBD1|TRBV19
TGTGCCAGTAGTACTGGACAGGGCTATGGAAACACCATATATTTT
CASSTGQGYGNTIYF
>TRBJ1-4|many|-|TRBV6-1
TGTGCCAGCAGCGCTCAGTTTACCAACAATGAAAAACTGTTTTTT
CASSAQFTNNEKLFF
>TRBJ2-3|-|-|TRBV20-1
TGCAGTGCTTCATCCCTAGGGGATACGCAGTATTTT
CSASSLGDTQYF
>TRBJ1-4|few|TRBD1|TRBV5-4
TGTGCCAGCAGCTCGGACAGGAGAGAGGAAAAACTGTTTTTT
CASSSDRREEKLFF
>TRBJ1-2|medium-sized|-|TRBV18
TGTGCCAGCTCTCCGCAGGATTTTAACTATGGCTACACCTTC
CASSPQDFNYGYTF
>TRBJ1-3|-|-|TRBV19
TGTGCCAGTAGAATAAGGACTGGAAACACCATATATTTT
CASRIRTGNTIYF
>TRBJ1-5|once|TRBD1|TRBV28
TGTGCCAGCCGAGAATCAGGGGGGCTCGGTCAGCCCCAGCATTTT
CASRESGGLGQPQHF
>TRBJ1-4|-|TRBD1|TRBV12-3/TRBV12-4
TGTGCCAGCAGCCCGACAGGGCCTAATGAAAAACTGTTTTTT
CASSPTGPNEKLFF
>TRBJ2-3|few|-|TRBV12-3/TRBV12-4
TGTGCCAGCAGTTCGTACCGGGAGAGAGATACGCAGTATTTT
CASSSYRERDTQYF
>TRBJ2-2|medium-sized|TRBD2|TRBV6-1
TGTGCCAGCAGTGAACTTGGGGGGGACACCGGGGAGCTGTTTTTT
CASSELGGDTGELFF
>TRBJ2-1|many|TRBD2|TRBV6-2/TRBV6-3
TGTGCCAGCAGTTGGGTCACTAGCGCCTCCTACAATGAGCAGTTCTTC
CASSWVTSASYNEQFF
>TRBJ1-1|few|-|TRBV27
TGTGCCAGCAGTTTCGCGTCTCAGGGTCCTGAAGCTTTCTTT
CASSFASQGPEAFF
>TRBJ2-2|medium-sized|TRBD1|TRBV24-1
TGTGCCACCAGTGATTTGCGGGGGACAGGACGCACCGGGGAGCTGTTTTTT
CATSDLRGTGRTGELFF
>TRBJ1-1|-|TRBD1|TRBV19
TGTGCCAGTAGTGTACGACAGGGCACTGAAGCTTTCTTT
CASSVRQGTEAFF
>TRBJ1-5|many|TRBD1|TRBV19
TGTGCCAGTAGTATTCTGGGACAGGGAAATCAGCCCCAGCATTTT
CASSILGQGNQPQHF
>TRBJ2-7|many|TRBD2|TRBV6-2/TRBV6-3
TGTGCCAGCAGCCGTCCGGGACTAGCGGGACGAGAGCAGTACTTC
CASSRPGLAGREQYF
>TRBJ1-1|many|-|TRBV19
TGTGCCAGTAGTCTAGTGGAAGCTTTCTTT
CASSLVEAFF
>TRBJ2-1|many|-|TRBV7-2
TGTGCCAGCAGCTTAGCGTTCGGAATCAATGAGCAGTTCTTC
CASSLAFGINEQFF
>TRBJ1-2|few|TRBD1|TRBV28
TGTGCCAGCCGAGGACAGGGAAGGGGGAACTATGGCTACACCTTC
CASRGQGRGNYGYTF
>TRBJ2-2|-|TRBD2|TRBV11-2
TGTGCCAGCAGCTTAGTTCGAGCTAGCGGATCCACCGGGGAGCTGTTTTTT
CASSLVRASGSTGELFF
>TRBJ1-5|many|-|TRBV19
TGTGCCAGTAGCTACAGGGTGCATCAGCCCCAGCATTTT
CASSYRVHQPQHF
>TRBJ2-7|many|-|TRBV29-1
TGCAGCGTTGCCGGGACTGGGGGATACGAGCAGTACTTC
CSVAGTGGYEQYF
>TRBJ1-4|-|TRBD1|TRBV14
TGTGCCAGCAGCCTTGACAGGGGGCTCTCTGGAAAACTGTTTTTT
CASSLDRGLSGKLFF
>TRBJ1-1|medium-sized|-|TRBV6-6
TGTGCCAGCACCGGACGTGCCACTGAAGCTTTCTTT
CASTGRATEAFF
>TRBJ1-5|few|TRBD1|TRBV14
TGTGCCAGCAGCCAAGGCCAGGGGGGCAATCAGCCCCAGCATTTT
CASSQGQGGNQPQHF
>TRBJ1-1|medium-sized|-|TRBV18
TGTGCCAGCTCACCGGTAACGACAGCAGCCTACACTGAAGCTTTCTTT
CASSPVTTAAYTEAFF
>TRBJ1-2|medium-sized|TRBD1|TRBV29-1
TGCAGCGGACAGGGGGCTAACTATGGCTACACCTTC
CSGQGANYGYTF
>TRBJ2-7|medium-sized|-|TRBV7-2
TGTGCCAGCAGCTCCACCTACGAGCAGTACTTC
CASSSTYEQYF
>TRBJ2-2|-|-|TRBV7-9
TGTGCCAGCAGCTTCGGACTTAACACCGGGGAGCTGTTTTTT
CASSFGLNTGELFF
>TRBJ1-2|-|-|TRBV20-1
TGCAGTGCTATCATCGCGGGGATTTCTAACTATGGCTACACCTTC
CSAIIAGISNYGYTF
>TRBJ1-4|few|TRBD1|TRBV5-6
TGTGCCAGCAGCTTAACCGGACAGGGACGGGCCGAAAAACTGTTTTTT
CASSLTGQGRAEKLFF
>TRBJ1-6|-|-|TRBV5-6
TGTGCCAGCAGCTCCCCGTTTCACAGGGATTATAATTCACCCCTCCACTTT
CASSSPFHRDYNSPLHF
>TRBJ1-1|-|-|TRBV28
TGTGCCCTTGTGGGTAACGGGGTTGGAAACACTGAAGCTTTCTTT
CALVGNGVGNTEAFF
>TRBJ2-5|many|-|TRBV18
TGTGCCAGCTCACCACCGCTGCAGGGGGGGCCACAAGAGACCCAGTACTTC
CASSPPLQGGPQETQYF
>TRBJ2-7|many|TRBD1|TRBV6-5
TGTGCCAGCAGAACACAGGGGTTTCGCTACGAGCAGTACTTC
CASRTQGFRYEQYF
>TRBJ2-3|many|TRBD2|TRBV7-2
TGTGCCAGCAGCCTCCAAGCGGGGCTAAGCACAGATACGCAGTATTTT
CASSLQAGLSTDTQYF
>TRBJ1-2|medium-sized|TRBD1|TRBV6-5
TGTGCCAGCAGTTACACCGGGACAGGGAAGGGGAAAGGCTATGGCTACACCTTC
CASSYTGTGKGKGYGYTF
>TRBJ1-2|many|-|TRBV6-1
TGTGCCAGCAGCTTTGATTCCAGGGGAAGCTACACCTTC
CASSFDSRGSYTF
>TRBJ1-1|medium-sized|-|TRBV29-1
TGCAGCGTTGACAGGGCCACTGAAGCTTTCTTT
CSVDRATEAFF
>TRBJ2-1|few|-|TRBV25-1
TGTGCCAGCAGTGAATATAGCGGGACAGGTTCCGTCGGAGTGGAGCAGTTCTTC
CASSEYSGTGSVGVEQFF
>TRBJ2-5|medium-sized|-|TRBV10-3
TGTGCCATCAGTGATTCCACCTCTACAGAGACCCAGTACTTC
CAISDSTSTETQYF
>TRBJ1-6|medium-sized|-|TRBV18
TGTGCCAGCTCACCAATCCAGAGCTCCTATAATTCACCCCTCCACTTT
CASSPIQSSYNSPLHF
>TRBJ2-7|medium-sized|TRBD1|TRBV7-2
TGTGCCAGCAGCTCAGACAGGGCTGGCGAGCAGTACTTC
CASSSDRAGEQYF
>TRBJ2-1|-|-|TRBV25-1
TGTGCCAGCAGCCCCCCCCTGAGCTCCTACAATGAGCAGTTCTTC
CASSPPLSSYNEQFF
>TRBJ1-2|many|-|TRBV29-1
TGCAGCGTGCCCCTATCCGGTGGCTACACCTTC
CSVPLSGGYTF
>TRBJ2-7|few|-|TRBV7-2
TGTGCCAGCAGCTTAGGAGACCTTCCGTACTTC
CASSLGDLPYF
>TRBJ1-5|-|-|TRBV6-1
TGTGCCAGCAGTGCGTGGGGGATTCAGCCCCAGCATTTT
CASSAWGIQPQHF
>TRBJ2-6|medium-sized|-|TRBV6-6
TGTGCCAGCAGTTACACCTCCGGGTACTCTGGGGCCAACGTCCTGACTTTC
CASSYTSGYSGANVLTF
>TRBJ2-3|few|-|TRBV5-4
TGTGCCAGCAGCCCAGTCCCTTTCCAAACAGATACGCAGTATTTT
CASSPVPFQTDTQYF
>TRBJ1-1|few|-|TRBV28
TGTGCCAGCATCCTAGAGTGGGGTCGGACTGAAGCTTTCTTT
CASILEWGRTEAFF
>TRBJ2-3|many|TRBD2|TRBV15
TGTGCCACCAGCAGAGGGGGGGGAACAGATACGCAGTATTTT
CATSRGGGTDTQYF